This T cell receptor (beta chain) appears in the sequencing data of a study of Graves' ophthalmopathy and Graves' hyperthyroidism. Whole-study results and caveats: The blood repertoire also included most expanded thyroid clonotypes above 0.001 frequency.

Points on this clonotype: No antigen is known for it.

From germline, CDR1 is KGHDR and CDR2 SFDVKD. Trimming cost V 4 bases and J 7 bases; bases outside gene matches: 9. The CDR3 is 15 amino acids. CDR3 regions of TCR beta were amplified from RNA transcripts. HTBI primers were employed in first-round RT-PCR, then a second-round multiplex PCR followed. TCRdb used MiXCR to reprocess the multiplex PCR reads, holding one entry per CDR3 protein. The repertoire holds roughly 700,000 distinct CDR3 sequences, with about 44% as singletons. Sequencing input: peripheral blood. This rearrangement joins TRBV24-1 to TRBJ1-5, with 7 bases identical to TRBD1. This clonotype originated in an adult man with Graves' ophthalmopathy. The CDR3 region is CATSETGRPDQPQHF. CDR3 DNA: TGTGCCACCAGTGAGACAGGGAGGCCGGACCAGCCCCAGCATTTT.